The entry below gives a single T cell receptor (beta chain) sequence along with its context. As yet, its antigen is unknown. This specimen comes from a study of cytomegalovirus exposure and HLA in healthy donors. The CDR3 loop spans 13 amino acids. Germline V gene data show CDR1 as SGHTA and CDR2 as FQGNSA. V lost 3 bases and J lost 7; bases outside the gene matches: 6. Study results and limitations: In most subjects, TCR beta sequences reportedly gave accurate predictions of HLA-A and HLA-B alleles.

It was with 60 Vbeta and 13 Jbeta primers that the PCR ran. Sequencing used immunoSEQ multiplex PCR; TCRdb keeps in-frame clones, though not all of them. The sample has over 130,000 clones; around 79% are singletons. The sequence was collected from a human donor in good health. Sequenced sample: PBMCs. The chain couples TRBV7-2 to TRBJ2-7; 7 positions agree with TRBD1. This CDR3 is CASSLGTAREQYF. The CDR3 bases are TGTGCCAGCAGCTTGGGGACAGCGAGGGAGCAGTACTTC.